The entry below describes one T cell receptor beta chain. The CDR3 covers 19 residues. The germline V gene encodes CDR1 MDHEN and CDR2 SYDVKM. Trimming stripped 5 bases from V and 0 bases from J, with 23 bases between. This entry is derived from a study of blood T cell repertoires in COVID-19. Background on the study: From the United States, Italy and Spain came samples of acute and convalescent COVID-19. T cells, B-cell-depleted T cells, or PBMCs supplied cDNA or gDNA.

Per the original data handling: Counts of nucleated cells, estimated from reference gene primer amplification, were obtained. Profiled with immunoSEQ multiplex PCR; TCRdb holds only in-frame clones, not every one. V and J calls and clone size are copied from that table; D and trimming were computed from the DNA. The data hold some 140,000 clones, with about 89% observed a single time. Sequences were obtained from peripheral blood. The rearrangement uses TRBV28 and TRBJ2-1; D may be TRBD2 (6 bases). This receptor was identified in a man in his fifties or sixties with active or convalescent COVID-19. In nucleotides, the CDR3 is TGTGCCAGCAGTCCACGACGGCTAGCGCACTTAAGCTCCTACAATGAGCAGTTCTTC. As protein: CASSPRRLAHLSSYNEQFF. Full variable domain (missing parts from reference TRBV28 and TRBJ2-1): DVKVTQSSRYLVKRTGEKVFLECVQDMDHENMFWYRQDPGLGLRLIYFSYDVKMKEKGDIPEGYSVSREKKERFSLILESASTNQTSMYLCASSPRRLAHLSSYNEQFFGPGTRLTVL.